This T cell receptor beta chain was captured in a study of cytomegalovirus exposure and HLA in healthy donors (dated by TCRdb to about 2017). At the level of the whole study: In an earlier analysis of 587 of the donors, 250 to 350 Gb of sequence data and 95 million to 130 million unique TCR beta sequences from roughly 180 million T cells were reported. An early release that covered about 600 HLA-typed donors contained approximately 300 gigabases of sequencing data and tens of millions of unique TCR sequences. Among the roughly 430 genotyped donors, approximately 76% belonged to the genetic ancestry cluster associated with self-reported Caucasian donors. The study was designed to test whether signatures of past pathogen exposure could be identified by cataloging public T cell receptors. The study used immunosequencing to profile the T cell repertoires of 666 subjects and linked those repertoires to cytomegalovirus serostatus. Besides the first cohort of under 700 subjects, a separate validation cohort made up of roughly 120 different subjects was used. The study combined high-throughput TCR immunosequencing, statistical association of individual TCRs with disease status, and machine learning to predict cytomegalovirus infection status. To study patterns of TCR occurrence, a later analysis re-analyzed previously published TCR beta repertoires from several hundred donors and added high-resolution HLA genotyping. Rather than using new phenotypic data, the later analysis identified candidate immune exposures from TCR beta sequences and from how often those sequences occurred across donors. An earlier analysis of approximately 630 of the donors applied high-throughput TCR beta sequencing to assess whether each TCR beta V gene segment acted as functional or pseudogenic. Donor age, sex, ethnicity and CMV serostatus were compiled together with the repertoire data. A later genetic analysis took genome-wide SNP genotypes for about 55% of the roughly 670 donors and used that subset as a discovery cohort. Every repertoire in the discovery cohort had been generated on one and the same sequencing platform. HLA typing included class I and class II loci at four-digit resolution. Typing coverage differed by locus: A, B, C, DRB1 and DQB1 were typed in about 620-640 donors, DQA1 in 500 to 550, DPA1 in some 570, and DPB1 in approximately 450. Because of strong linkage in the cohort, a few DR-DQ haplotypes were treated as single units for association and clustering. Among 300 to 500 genotyped donors of the cohort, an average of about 240,000 unique TCR beta nucleotide sequences was sequenced per donor, of which about 20% were non-productive.

The cohort comprised around 700 healthy bone marrow donors. At the time of sampling, every cohort member was nominally healthy, though immune exposures that went unrecorded were likely present. The donor tested CMV seropositive and was one of the 289 seropositive cohort members. Every donor gave a peripheral blood sample, and the peripheral blood mononuclear cells from that sample were used for TCR beta sequencing. The Qiagen DNeasy Blood Extraction Kit was used to extract genomic DNA from the blood cell samples. The table lists this clone with a few counts. Its binding antigen is unknown. It has no much larger one-base neighbor in the sample; base qualities were not kept. The CDR3 runs 18 amino acids, cysteine and phenylalanine included. Only the CDR3 DNA stays, 54 bases, in frame from base 1. V loses 0 bases of germline sequence and J loses 1 base, and the interval between the two ends is 17 bases. CDR1 is given as SGHRS and CDR2 as YFSETQ, both from the germline V gene.

Summary of the overall study and its limitations: According to a later analysis, TCR association rates differed among HLA loci, with DRB1 alleles showing the most associated TCRs and HLA-C alleles showing the fewest. Some IMGT-functional V segments, including TRBV6-2 and TRBV6-3, could not be distinguished by the 87-base-pair reads and were therefore excluded. A further reported finding was that TCR beta sequences accurately predicted the HLA-A and HLA-B alleles for most subjects in the first cohort. Most TCR sequences were observed very rarely across donors, whereas some public TCRs were present in many individuals. HLA typing was unavailable for some donors at each locus, so association tests used only the typed subset. Compared with the roughly 700-donor mean, donors in an Asian-associated ancestry cluster had fewer N-insertions in productive TCRs, according to a later genetic analysis. Strong co-occurrence of HLA alleles, especially DR and DQ, made assigning TCR associations to individual alleles difficult. A group of highly shared sequence variants was considered likely to be a technical artifact of the sequencing pipeline. A few of the identified cytomegalovirus-associated TCR beta chains were confirmed in vitro to be specific for cytomegalovirus antigens. Correlated functional status among segregating V segments might be attributable to linkage disequilibrium, but an unknown experimental factor could not be ruled out. A later analysis found that most CMV-associated TCR beta chains appeared HLA-restricted, with HLA associations seemingly driven largely by CMV exposure. The only immune exposure information available for the cohort was CMV serostatus. Only TCR beta chains were sequenced in this cohort, and the absence of alpha or paired-chain data limited detectable features. Cytomegalovirus status was reported to be diagnosed by the classifier with high specificity and sensitivity in both the original and validation cohorts. It was suggested by the authors that the approach could potentially be generalized to other disease states and immunological phenotypes. The earlier analysis of 450 to 700 of the donors excluded roughly 16 rarely observed V segments, including chromosome 9 orphons, because counts were too low. Sequencing depth was assumed to be roughly uniform across donors in the presence/absence analyses, though that assumption may not hold. A later analysis reported that several top co-occurrence clusters appeared linked to parvovirus B19, influenza, CMV and Epstein-Barr virus. An earlier analysis of 450 to 750 of the donors showed that most TCR beta V segments appeared in productive rearrangements either about 87% or about 30% of the time, which broadly matched IMGT annotations. A later analysis found that HLA-associated TCR beta chains were more clonally expanded and had lower generation probabilities than equally common non-associated chains. V-gene and J-gene trimming of TCR beta chains was associated with a missense DCLRE1C variant in a later genetic analysis, and the association was replicated in an independent cohort. Specific HLA alleles were associated with 15,000 to 20,000 TCR beta sequences at a false discovery rate of 0.05 in a later analysis. The study listed over 150 TCR beta chains as associated with cytomegalovirus.

Library creation used the immunoSEQ multiplex PCR assay. For the multiplex PCR, a mixture combining 60 forward primers for TCR Vbeta segments and 13 reverse primers for TCR Jbeta segments was used. Amplification of the CDR3 region of rearranged TCR beta genes was performed with a multiplex PCR assay on genomic DNA. Amplified TCR beta libraries were sequenced as 87-base-pair reads on the Illumina HiSeq System. Processing in the source paper ran as follows. Across the 500 to 750 repertoires, a later analysis counted tens of millions of unique TCR beta chains, roughly 11 million of which were shared by at least two donors. Raw reads were error-corrected and collapsed into unique sequences by a nearest-neighbor algorithm in which closely related sequences were merged to remove PCR and sequencing errors. CDR3 sequences were aligned to IMGT reference sequences to assign V, D and J gene segments. For a sequence to be retained, a match of at least six nucleotides to both a V gene segment and a J gene segment was required. Rearrangements were called productive when the CDR3 lacked stop codons and stayed in frame with V and J; all others were non-productive. CDR3 was defined according to IMGT convention as the region running from the second conserved V-encoded cysteine to the conserved J-encoded phenylalanine. The earlier analysis of about 500 of the donors excluded sequences that lacked an unambiguous match to a single V gene segment. An earlier analysis of 587 of the donors called V segments functional above 56.7% productive rearrangements and segregating when the between-donor standard deviation exceeded 5%. A statistical classification framework was built to diagnose cytomegalovirus status from the catalog of TCR beta chain sequences. A later analysis assigned V and J genes by comparing TCR nucleotide sequences with IMGT/GENE-DB human TR gene sequences. Using the TCRdist pipeline, a later analysis assigned CDR3 sequences along with most-parsimonious VDJ recombination scenarios. In a later analysis, each TCR beta chain was defined by its CDR3 amino acid sequence together with its V-gene family, and reads lacking a unique V-gene family were excluded. A later analysis removed several hundred highly shared, low-generation-probability nucleotide sequences to deal with suspected cross-contamination and a sequencing artifact. In a later analysis, a clonal expansion index was calculated for each public chain from normalized within-repertoire ranks of inferred template counts. In a later analysis, generation probabilities were computed with a VDJ recombination model fitted to out-of-frame rearrangements, and the resulting probabilities were checked against IGoR. In a later analysis, TCR-TCR, TCR-HLA and TCR-CMV co-occurrence was scored with hypergeometric tests, and a repertoire-size bias correction was applied to TCR pairs. False discovery rates were estimated in a later analysis by permuting HLA or CMV assignments 20 times. In a later analysis, co-occurring TCRs were grouped using DBSCAN, with TCRdist sequence similarity added in when clustering inside HLA-allele-positive subsets. Repertoires with fewer than 30,000 or more than 120,000 public chains, plus five repertoires with anomalous nucleotide sharing, were excluded from co-occurrence clustering. TCRdb stores this immuneACCESS table with in-frame sequences only. Part of the clones is absent; in the studies checked, under half of the shortfall reflects unresolved V genes, and no reason is known for the rest. That table supplies the V and J calls and clone size; D and trimming were determined from the DNA. This sample holds 100,000 to 150,000 clones; roughly 80% were observed only once. The top ten clonotypes cover 8.9% of the sample.

The chain is made from TRBV5-1 and TRBJ2-1; tentative D gene TRBD1, with 5 bases matching. Specimen: PBMCs. The source is a man aged 25 to 40 in good health and CMV-seropositive. The DNA sequence reads TGCGCCAGCAGCTTGGAGTTAAGGGGCAGGGCATCCTACAATGAGCAGTTCTTC. It translates to CASSLELRGRASYNEQFF.